This T cell receptor (beta chain) was sequenced during a study of CD8+CD57+ T cells in acquired aplastic anemia. Overall study: The average for DNA from sorted CD4+ and CD8+ cells was approximately 3.2 ug. Regarding the study as a whole: Patients and controls had in common approximately 29 CD8+ CDR3 sequences. Patient and control CD8+ Simpson's diversity was not significantly different.

V shed 6 bases, J shed 0 bases, and the junction held 7 bases outside the gene matches. The CDR3 covers 15 residues. Germline assignment: CDR1 SNHLY and CDR2 FYNNEI. Researchers used genomic DNA as the template to profile TCR beta VDJ and CDR3. TCRdb itself ran the reads through MiXCR, one entry per CDR3 protein. The table has about 130,000 distinct CDR3 sequences, 48% seen once. This clonotype was counted at least ten times. Its target is not known. The chain uses TRBV2 and TRBJ2-5; 7 positions match TRBD2. The source of this sequence is a human donor in good health, serving as a control. Sequencing was done on a sample of sorted CD4+, CD8+, or CD8+CD57+ T cells (not recorded which) from PBMCs. CDR3 DNA sequence: TGTGCCAGCAGATACACTCTAGCGGACCAAGAGACCCAGTACTTC. Encoded protein: CASRYTLADQETQYF.